Below, one T cell receptor (beta chain) is given with its context. What it recognizes is unknown. Germline CDR1 SGHTA, CDR2 FQGTGA. Trimming took off 4 bases at V and 4 bases at J, with 12 bases between the two ends. This CDR3 comprises 14 residues. Sequenced by immunoSEQ multiplex PCR; TCRdb stores in-frame clones only, minus some. Of 55,000 to 85,000 clones listed, over 75% are singletons. This sample was taken from a study of cytotoxic CD8 clonotypes in ibrutinib-treated CLL. Across the study: There were, on average, about 240,000 productive templates and 94,082 productive rearrangements per sample. Study-wide results and limits: Baseline-level clonality went beyond age-matched healthy donors and moved in step with circulating CD8+ T-cell counts. Samples were collected at differing times from sustained-remission and progressing patients.

The sequence came from a human donor with chronic lymphocytic leukemia. The chain carries TRBV7-3 and TRBJ2-3; D is undetermined. The material was PBMCs, obtained after 12 months of ibrutinib treatment. The CDR3 here is CASSSSRSADTQYF. The DNA for the CDR3 is TGTGCCAGCAGCTCTAGTAGGAGCGCAGATACGCAGTATTTT.